Listed here are 31 T cell receptor beta chains from one sample, sequenced in a study of blood T cell repertoires in COVID-19. Clones were read by immunoSEQ multiplex PCR, and TCRdb kept only the in-frame ones, dropping some. The sample has roughly 480,000 clones; roughly nine tenths are singletons. Source material: peripheral blood. These TCRs come from a young man with COVID-19, enrolled during active disease.

This chain's CDR3 is CASSTDYYGYTF. The CDR3 DNA follows: TGTGCCAGCAGTACAGATTACTATGGCTACACCTTC. The chain carries TRBV7-9 and TRBJ1-2; no reliable D call. V gave up 6 bases and J gave up 3 bases, with 8 bases separating them. Germline CDR1 and CDR2: SEHNR and FQNEAQ (reference sequence). The CDR3 is 12 residues long.

The chain couples TRBV2 to TRBJ2-7; weak D call: TRBD1 (5 bases). This CDR3 has 15 residues. V was trimmed by 6 bases and J by 2 bases, leaving 17 bases between them. Germline values: CDR1 SNHLY, CDR2 FYNNEI. The chain's CDR3 is CASRSFTGITYEQYF. Written as DNA, the CDR3 is TGTGCCAGCAGGTCTTTCACAGGTATCACCTACGAGCAGTACTTC.

The chain is built from TRBV6-5 and TRBJ2-7; D may be TRBD1 (6 bases). Per germline, CDR1 MNHEY and CDR2 SVGAGI. The CDR3 consists of 15 residues. Trimming took off 6 bases at V and 6 bases at J, with 21 bases between the two ends. The CDR3 reads CASSSRQAVDSEQYF. The DNA for the CDR3 is TGTGCCAGCAGCTCCAGACAGGCGGTGGATTCCGAGCAGTACTTC.

The rearrangement links TRBV28 to TRBJ2-2; 7 nucleotides agree with TRBD2. The CDR3 contains 16 residues. Germline CDR1 reads MDHEN; CDR2 reads SYDVKM. V gave up 7 bases and J gave up 6 bases; unmatched junction bases: 14. CDR3 coding DNA: TGTGCCAGCATCGAGGCGGGGAGGGTCTCCTCCGGGGAGCTGTTTTTT. This codes for CASIEAGRVSSGELFF.

This chain joins TRBV10-3 and TRBJ2-6; tentative D call: TRBD2 (5 bases). V shed 11 bases and J shed 2 bases, with 10 bases lying between them. Germline CDR1 reads ENHRY; CDR2 reads SYGVKD. The length of the CDR3 is 13 residues. CDR3: CAVQLAGANVLTF. CDR3 nucleotide sequence: TGTGCCGTACAACTAGCTGGGGCCAACGTCCTGACTTTC.

This rearrangement joins TRBV5-4 to TRBJ1-1; D remains unclear. Germline values: CDR1 SGHNT, CDR2 YYREEE (reference sequence). This CDR3 is built from 12 residues. Trimming removed 4 bases at V and 5 bases at J, with 9 bases between. This chain's CDR3 is CASSPTGTEAFF. CDR3 DNA sequence: TGTGCCAGCAGCCCGACTGGGACTGAAGCTTTCTTT.

The chain employs TRBV9 and TRBJ1-3; a weak D match, TRBD1 (5 bases). The CDR3 extends over 15 amino acids. CDR1 and CDR2 (germline): SGDLS, YYNGEE. The V end lost 4 bases, the J end lost 0 bases, and 11 bases lay between the germline ends. The CDR3 bases are TGTGCCAGCAGCCCCCGACAGATCTCTGGAAACACCATATATTTT. Its translation: CASSPRQISGNTIYF.

The V gene is TRBV30, the J gene TRBJ2-5, with 7 bases identical to TRBD1. There are 12 residues in the CDR3. CDR1 is GTSNPN, CDR2 SVGIG, per germline (reference sequence). V trimming: 8 bases; J trimming: 5 bases; junction bases outside the gene matches: 8. The CDR3 protein is CAGQGGRETQYF. CDR3 nucleotide sequence: TGTGCCGGACAAGGGGGCAGGGAGACCCAGTACTTC.

This clone appeared once. The rearrangement uses TRBV19 and TRBJ2-1, with 10 bases matching TRBD2. This CDR3 region has 20 residues. The germline V gene has CDR1 LNHDA and CDR2 SQIVND (reference sequence). Trimming at V came to 4 bases and at J to 2 bases, leaving 17 bases not matched to a gene. The chain's CDR3 is CASSRQGQNLAGEAYNEQFF. CDR3 DNA: TGTGCCAGTAGTAGGCAGGGTCAAAACCTAGCGGGAGAGGCCTACAATGAGCAGTTCTTC.

The chain is built from TRBV21-1 and TRBJ2-2; no DNA check was done on the table's D call, TRBD2. TRBV21-1 is flagged as a pseudogene. CDR3 length equals 16 residues. The CDR3 DNA sequence: TGTGCCAGCAGCAACCCGATGAAATCGCGCACCGGGGAGCTGTTTTTT. Its protein product is CASSNPMKSRTGELFF.

The V gene is TRBV9, the J gene TRBJ2-7; D is perhaps TRBD1 (5 bases). V lost 4 bases to trimming and J lost 0 bases, with 14 bases between them. The CDR3 spans 15 residues. The germline V gene has CDR1 SGDLS and CDR2 YYNGEE. CDR3 protein: CASSRSGRSSYEQYF. The CDR3 coding sequence is TGTGCCAGCAGCCGCTCAGGGCGGAGCTCCTACGAGCAGTACTTC.

The chain has TRBV9 and TRBJ1-5, with D maybe TRBD1 (6 bases). The V gene's germline CDR1 is SGDLS and CDR2 YYNGEE. Deletions cut 8 bases from V and 5 bases from J, with 20 bases between. CDR3 length: 15 amino acids. The CDR3 DNA is TGTGCCAGTACTCGCGGTCGGGGGGCGGATCAGCCCCAGCATTTT. Translating it yields CASTRGRGADQPQHF. Full variable domain (remainder filled in from reference TRBV9 and TRBJ1-5): DSGVTQTPKHLITATGQRVTLRCSPRSGDLSVYWYQQSLDQGLQFLIQYYNGEERAKGNILERFSAQQFPDLHSELNLSSLELGDSALYFCASTRGRGADQPQHFGDGTRLSIL.

The V call is TRBV7-2, the J call TRBJ1-2; D not certain. V dropped 7 bases and J dropped 6 bases, with 18 bases sitting between them. Per the germline V gene, CDR1 is SGHTA and CDR2 is FQGNSA. The CDR3 spans 14 residues. CDR3 sequence (DNA): TGTGCCAGCACAATTAGAGTAAACCAGGATGGCTACACCTTC. Its protein product is CASTIRVNQDGYTF.

The chain employs TRBV7-9 and TRBJ2-1; maybe TRBD1 (6 bases). V was clipped by 4 bases and J by 4 bases, with 14 bases between them. The V gene's germline CDR1 is SEHNR and CDR2 FQNEAQ (reference sequence). The CDR3 totals 15 residues. CDR3 in DNA: TGTGCCAGCAGCTCACAGGGCCAGACATACAATGAGCAGTTCTTC. Translated: CASSSQGQTYNEQFF.

The chain has TRBV2 and TRBJ2-5, with D hard to call. Germline V gene lookup returns CDR1 SNHLY and CDR2 FYNNEI. V was clipped by 1 base and J by 2 bases, with 5 bases between them. CDR3 size: 13 residues. Here the CDR3 reads CASSEDRQETQYF. CDR3 DNA: TGTGCCAGCAGTGAAGACAGACAAGAGACCCAGTACTTC.

In this sample, this clone turned up a few times. The chain carries TRBV3-1 (or the pseudogene TRBV3-2) and TRBJ2-2; 13 bases fit TRBD2. This CDR3 is built from 14 residues. Trimming at V came to 6 bases and at J to 7 bases, leaving 2 bases not matched to a gene. Germline V gene data show CDR1 as LGHDT and CDR2 as YNNKEL (reference sequence). CDR3 bases: TGTGCCAGCAGGCGACTAGCGGGAGGCGGGGAGCTGTTTTTT. Translating gives CASRRLAGGGELFF.

The chain couples TRBV11-1 to TRBJ2-2, with 13 bases fitting TRBD2. Germline V gene data show CDR1 as SGHAT and CDR2 as FQDESV (reference sequence). After removal of 4 bases from V and 5 bases from J, the junction contained 4 bases not matched to a gene. The CDR3 spans 16 residues. The CDR3 region is CASSYPGLAGTGELFF. The CDR3 DNA reads TGTGCCAGCAGCTATCCGGGACTAGCGGGAACCGGGGAGCTGTTTTTT.

The chain uses TRBV9 and TRBJ2-6; D not certain. From germline, CDR1 is SGDLS and CDR2 YYNGEE. The CDR3 length is 17 residues. V was cut by 4 bases and J by 2 bases, with 16 bases left in between. CDR3 bases: TGTGCCAGCAGCCCTCGACTTAGTCTAGCTGGGGCCAACGTCCTGACTTTC. Its protein product is CASSPRLSLAGANVLTF. The whole variable domain, remainder taken from reference TRBV9 and TRBJ2-6, is DSGVTQTPKHLITATGQRVTLRCSPRSGDLSVYWYQQSLDQGLQFLIQYYNGEERAKGNILERFSAQQFPDLHSELNLSSLELGDSALYFCASSPRLSLAGANVLTFGAGSRLTVL.

This sequence joins TRBV5-4 and TRBJ1-3; no clear D. The CDR3 sequence is 15 residues long. CDR1 and CDR2 (germline): SGHNT, YYREEE (reference sequence). The V end lost 4 bases, the J end lost 2 bases, and 13 bases lay between the germline ends. The CDR3 DNA is TGTGCCAGCAGCCTAAACCCTAGCCCTGGAAACACCATATATTTT. Its protein is CASSLNPSPGNTIYF. Full variable domain (missing parts from reference TRBV5-4 and TRBJ1-3): ETGVTQSPTHLIKTRGQQVTLRCSSQSGHNTVSWYQQALGQGPQFIFQYYREEENGRGNFPPRFSGLQFPNYSSELNVNALELDDSALYLCASSLNPSPGNTIYFGEGSWLTVV.

The V call is TRBV25-1, the J call TRBJ2-2; TRBD1 is a possible D gene (6 bases). With 4 bases removed from V and 1 base from J, the gap between germline ends came to 7 bases. This CDR3 has 14 amino acids. CDR1 MGHDK and CDR2 SYGVNS come from the germline V gene. The CDR3 protein is CASSVTGNTGELFF. The CDR3 region has the DNA TGTGCCAGCAGTGTGACAGGGAACACCGGGGAGCTGTTTTTT.

The J gene is TRBJ2-7, the V gene TRBV3-1 (or the pseudogene TRBV3-2); D may be TRBD2 (6 bases). V was trimmed by 4 bases and J by 4 bases, leaving 11 bases between them. CDR1 is LGHDT, CDR2 YNNKEL, per germline (reference sequence). The CDR3 contains 13 residues. This chain's CDR3 is CASSPARGYEQYF. The CDR3 nucleotides read TGTGCCAGCAGCCCCGCCCGGGGGTACGAGCAGTACTTC.

The gene calls are TRBV11-2 and TRBJ2-5, with D perhaps matching TRBD2 (6 bases). The germline CDR1 and CDR2 sequences are SGHAT and FQNNGV. The CDR3 runs to 15 residues. V was trimmed by 4 bases and J by 2 bases, leaving 14 bases between them. Written as DNA, the CDR3 is TGTGCCAGCAGCTATACCGCGGGGCTGCAAGAGACCCAGTACTTC. Translated: CASSYTAGLQETQYF.

J is TRBJ1-5 and V is TRBV6-5, with TRBD1 matching 9 bases. This CDR3 has 15 residues. In germline, CDR1 is MNHEY, CDR2 SVGAGI. V dropped 5 bases and J dropped 3; count of bases not matched to a gene: 5. In DNA form, the CDR3 reads TGTGCCAGCAGTCCCGGGACAGGGAACAATCAGCCCCAGCATTTT. Translation: CASSPGTGNNQPQHF.

The sample holds one count of this clone. The chain employs TRBV3-1 (or the pseudogene TRBV3-2) and TRBJ2-1; no clear D gene. CDR1 and CDR2 (germline): LGHDT, YNNKEL (reference sequence). CDR3 length equals 14 residues. Trimming stripped 2 bases from V and 1 base from J, with 6 bases between. The CDR3 DNA reads as TGTGCCAGCAGCCAAAGAGGATCCTACAATGAGCAGTTCTTC. Residues: CASSQRGSYNEQFF.

In this sample, this clone turned up once. V and J are TRBV4-1 and TRBJ2-7; the match to TRBD1 covers 9 bases. J gave up 0 bases and V 5 bases, and 5 bases lay outside the gene matches. Germline V gene data show CDR1 as MGHRA and CDR2 as YSYEKL. The CDR3 totals 15 residues. This CDR3 reads CASSDPGQGSYEQYF. DNA of the CDR3: TGCGCCAGCAGCGATCCGGGACAGGGCTCCTACGAGCAGTACTTC.

V is TRBV12-3 or TRBV12-4 and J is TRBJ2-7; 8 nucleotides align to TRBD1. V lost 6 bases, J lost 6 bases, and 7 bases stayed unmatched. This CDR3 is 13 amino acids long. This chain's CDR3 is CASRGQGNGEQYF. The CDR3 bases are TGTGCCAGCAGAGGACAGGGTAACGGCGAGCAGTACTTC.

This chain links TRBV7-9 with TRBJ2-1; 7 positions agree with TRBD1. The CDR3 has 16 residues. The junction had 10 bases not matched to a gene; V was cut back by 4 bases and J by 4 bases. Germline V gives CDR1 SEHNR, CDR2 FQNEAQ (reference sequence). The CDR3 DNA reads as TGTGCCAGCAGCTACCAGACAGGGCCAAAATACAATGAGCAGTTCTTC. Translated, it gives CASSYQTGPKYNEQFF. The full variable domain, its missing parts supplied by reference TRBV7-9 and TRBJ2-1, is DTGVSQNPRHKITKRGQNVTFRCDPISEHNRLYWYRQTLGQGPEFLTYFQNEAQLEKSRLLSDRFSAERPKGSFSTLEIQRTEQGDSAMYLCASSYQTGPKYNEQFFGPGTRLTVL.

As regards this clone: The sample holds other DNA sequences that translate to the same CDR3. The chain is built from TRBV7-9 and TRBJ2-7, with D possibly matching TRBD2 (5 bases). The V gene's germline CDR1 is SEHNR and CDR2 FQNEAQ (reference sequence). The CDR3 runs 13 residues. The V end lost 2 bases, the J end lost 3 bases, and 8 bases lay between the germline ends. Written as DNA, the CDR3 is TGTGCCAGCAGCTTACGGGGAATCTACGAGCAGTACTTC. Translated, it gives CASSLRGIYEQYF.

In its sample, this clone was seen once. This chain uses TRBV18 with TRBJ1-1; a possible D gene is TRBD1 (5 bases). The CDR3 loop spans 15 amino acids. CDR1 is KGHSH, CDR2 LQKENI, per germline. The V end lost 2 bases, the J end lost 2 bases, and 12 bases lay between the germline ends. CDR3: CASSPGAGVNTEAFF. The CDR3 DNA follows: TGTGCCAGCTCACCAGGGGCAGGCGTTAACACTGAAGCTTTCTTT. Together with reference TRBV18 and TRBJ1-1, the CDR3 gives the full variable domain: NAGVMQNPRHLVRRRGQEARLRCSPMKGHSHVYWYRQLPEEGLKFMVYLQKENIIDESGMPKERFSAEFPKEGPSILRIQQVVRGDSAAYFCASSPGAGVNTEAFFGQGTRLTVV.

The chain has TRBV27 and TRBJ2-7, with D unclear. The CDR3 spans 13 residues. Trimming left V 5 bases short and J 3 bases short, with 11 bases between. Germline lookup yields CDR1 MNHEY and CDR2 SMNVEV (reference sequence). CDR3 DNA sequence: TGTGCCAGCAGTCCGGTCTGGAGCTACGAGCAGTACTTC. Its protein product is CASSPVWSYEQYF.

V is TRBV5-1 and J is TRBJ1-5; no definite D call. The germline gives CDR1 SGHRS, CDR2 YFSETQ. The CDR3 sequence is 14 residues long. Trimming stripped 0 bases from V and 5 bases from J, with 9 bases between. This CDR3 is CASSLGLGDQPQHF. The CDR3 nucleotides read TGCGCCAGCAGCTTGGGGTTAGGAGATCAGCCCCAGCATTTT.